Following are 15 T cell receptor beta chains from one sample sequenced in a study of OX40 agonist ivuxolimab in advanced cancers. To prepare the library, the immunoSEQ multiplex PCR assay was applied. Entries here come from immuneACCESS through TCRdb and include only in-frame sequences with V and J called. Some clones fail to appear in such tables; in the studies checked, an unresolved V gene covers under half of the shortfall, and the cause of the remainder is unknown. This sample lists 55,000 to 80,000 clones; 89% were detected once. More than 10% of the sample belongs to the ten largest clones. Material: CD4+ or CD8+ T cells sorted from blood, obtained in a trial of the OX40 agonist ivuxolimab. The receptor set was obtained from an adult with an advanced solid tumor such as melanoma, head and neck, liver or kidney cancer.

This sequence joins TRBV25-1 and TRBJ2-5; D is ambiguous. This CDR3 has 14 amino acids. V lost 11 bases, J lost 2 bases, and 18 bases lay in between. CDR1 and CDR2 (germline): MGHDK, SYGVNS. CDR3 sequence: CAGAPWAAQETQYF. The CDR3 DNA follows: TGTGCCGGCGCCCCTTGGGCAGCTCAAGAGACCCAGTACTTC.

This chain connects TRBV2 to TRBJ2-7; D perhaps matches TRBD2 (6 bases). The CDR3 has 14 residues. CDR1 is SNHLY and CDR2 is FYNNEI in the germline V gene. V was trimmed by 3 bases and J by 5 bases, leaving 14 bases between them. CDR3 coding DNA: TGTGCCAGCAGTGATCAGACTAGTACACACGAGCAGTACTTC. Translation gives CASSDQTSTHEQYF.

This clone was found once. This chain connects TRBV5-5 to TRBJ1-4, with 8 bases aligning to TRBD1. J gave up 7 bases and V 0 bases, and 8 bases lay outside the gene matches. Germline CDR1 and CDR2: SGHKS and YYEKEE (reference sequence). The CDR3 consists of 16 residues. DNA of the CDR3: TGTGCCAGCAGCTTGGGGACAGGGTATGGGAGTGAAAAACTGTTTTTT. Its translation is CASSLGTGYGSEKLFF.

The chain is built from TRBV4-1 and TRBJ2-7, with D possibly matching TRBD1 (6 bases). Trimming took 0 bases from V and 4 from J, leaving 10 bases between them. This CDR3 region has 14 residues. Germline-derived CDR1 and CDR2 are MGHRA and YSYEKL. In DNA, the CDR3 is TGCGCCAGCAGCCAAGAAAACAGGGAGTACGAGCAGTACTTC. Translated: CASSQENREYEQYF.

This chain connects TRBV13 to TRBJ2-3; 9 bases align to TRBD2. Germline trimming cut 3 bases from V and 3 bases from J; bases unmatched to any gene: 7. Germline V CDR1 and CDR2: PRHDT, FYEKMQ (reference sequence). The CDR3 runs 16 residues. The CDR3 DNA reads TGTGCCAGCAGCTTTGGGACTAGCCCCGGGACAGATACGCAGTATTTT. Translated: CASSFGTSPGTDTQYF.

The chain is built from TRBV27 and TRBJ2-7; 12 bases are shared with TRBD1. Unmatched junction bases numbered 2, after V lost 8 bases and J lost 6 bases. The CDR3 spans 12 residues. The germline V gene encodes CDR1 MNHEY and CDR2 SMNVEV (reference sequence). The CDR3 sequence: CASRDRGREQYF. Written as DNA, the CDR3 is TGTGCCAGCCGGGACAGGGGGCGCGAGCAGTACTTC.

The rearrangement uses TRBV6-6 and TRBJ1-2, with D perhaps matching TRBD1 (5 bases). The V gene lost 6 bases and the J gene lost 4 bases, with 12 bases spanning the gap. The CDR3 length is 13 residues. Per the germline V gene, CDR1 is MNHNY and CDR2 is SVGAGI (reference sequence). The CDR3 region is CASRPRDFYGYTF. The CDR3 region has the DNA TGTGCCAGCAGGCCGCGGGACTTCTATGGCTACACCTTC.

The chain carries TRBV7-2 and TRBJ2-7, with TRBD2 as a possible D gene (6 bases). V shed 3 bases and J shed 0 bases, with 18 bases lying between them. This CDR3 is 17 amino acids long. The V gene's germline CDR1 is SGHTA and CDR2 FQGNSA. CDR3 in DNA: TGTGCCAGCAGCTTGAATAGCGGCGGGCAAAGCTCCTACGAGCAGTACTTC. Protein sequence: CASSLNSGGQSSYEQYF.

CDR3 coding DNA: TGTGCCAGCAGCTTGGAGGACGAAGAGACCCAGTACTTC. Amino acids: CASSLEDEETQYF. This rearrangement joins TRBV5-6 to TRBJ2-5, with D uncertain. CDR1 is SGHDT, CDR2 YYEEEE, per germline. The CDR3 is made up of 13 amino acids. V dropped 0 bases and J dropped 3 bases, with 6 bases sitting between them.

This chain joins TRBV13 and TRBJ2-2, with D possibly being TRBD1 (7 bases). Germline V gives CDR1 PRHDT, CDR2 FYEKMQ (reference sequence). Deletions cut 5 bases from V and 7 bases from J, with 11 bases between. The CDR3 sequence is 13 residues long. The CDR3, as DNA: TGTGCCAGCAGCGGAGGGGGCGGCGGGGAGCTGTTTTTT. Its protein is CASSGGGGGELFF.

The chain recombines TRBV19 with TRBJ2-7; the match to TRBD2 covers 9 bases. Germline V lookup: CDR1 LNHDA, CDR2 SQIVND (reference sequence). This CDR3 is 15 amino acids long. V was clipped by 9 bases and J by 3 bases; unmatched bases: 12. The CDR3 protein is CASKGAGGPHYEQYF. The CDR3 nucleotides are TGTGCCAGCAAGGGGGCGGGAGGGCCTCACTACGAGCAGTACTTC.

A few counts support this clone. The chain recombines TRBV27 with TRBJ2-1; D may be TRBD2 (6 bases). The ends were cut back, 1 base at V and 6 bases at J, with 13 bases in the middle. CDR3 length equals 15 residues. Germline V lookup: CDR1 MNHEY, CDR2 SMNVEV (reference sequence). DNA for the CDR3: TGTGCCAGCAGTTTATATGGCGGGGAGGTCAATGAGCAGTTCTTC. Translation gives CASSLYGGEVNEQFF.

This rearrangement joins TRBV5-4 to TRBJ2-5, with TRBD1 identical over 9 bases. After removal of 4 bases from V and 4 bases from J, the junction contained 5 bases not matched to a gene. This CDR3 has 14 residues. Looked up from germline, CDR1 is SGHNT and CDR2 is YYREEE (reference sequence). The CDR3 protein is CASSGGTGLETQYF. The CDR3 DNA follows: TGTGCCAGCAGCGGGGGGACAGGGTTAGAGACCCAGTACTTC. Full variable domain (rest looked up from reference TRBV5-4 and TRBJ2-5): ETGVTQSPTHLIKTRGQQVTLRCSSQSGHNTVSWYQQALGQGPQFIFQYYREEENGRGNFPPRFSGLQFPNYSSELNVNALELDDSALYLCASSGGTGLETQYFGPGTRLLVL.

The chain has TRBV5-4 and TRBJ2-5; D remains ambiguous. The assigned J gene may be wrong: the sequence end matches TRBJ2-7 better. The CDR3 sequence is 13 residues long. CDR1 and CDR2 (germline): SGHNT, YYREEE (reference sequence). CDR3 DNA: TGTGCCAGCAGCTCCGGGCCCCACTACGAGCAGTACTTC. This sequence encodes CASSSGPHYEQYF.

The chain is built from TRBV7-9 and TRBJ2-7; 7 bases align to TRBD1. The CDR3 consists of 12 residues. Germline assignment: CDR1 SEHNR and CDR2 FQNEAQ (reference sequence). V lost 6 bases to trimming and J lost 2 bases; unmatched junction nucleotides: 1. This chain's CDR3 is CASSGQAYEQYF. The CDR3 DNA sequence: TGTGCCAGCAGTGGACAGGCCTACGAGCAGTACTTC.